This TCR beta chain is drawn from a study of blood T cell repertoires in COVID-19. CDR1 and CDR2 from the germline V gene are LGHNA and YSLEER. V was cut by 5 bases and J by 3 bases, with 8 bases left in between. The CDR3 is 13 amino acids. Per the study methods: Scientists estimated how many nucleated cells there were by amplifying reference gene primers. Sequencing was performed with immunoSEQ multiplex PCR; in TCRdb, only in-frame clones are kept and a portion is missing. V and J calls and clone size are given by that table; D and trimming were obtained from the DNA. The sample yields some 220,000 clones, roughly 89% seen once.

The TCR originated in a woman in her thirties or forties with acute COVID-19. Source material: PBMCs or T cells enriched from blood (not recorded which). The rearrangement links TRBV4-3 to TRBJ1-3; the D is unclear. The CDR3: CASSAIVGNTIYF. CDR3 bases: TGCGCCAGCAGCGCGATAGTTGGAAACACCATATATTTT.